These T cell receptor beta chains were read from a single sample in a study of shared clonotypes between healthy human individuals. TCRdb keeps only in-frame clones here, not all; method: immunoSEQ multiplex PCR. The table includes some 2.4 million clones, roughly 93% detected once. Sequences were obtained from naive CD4+ T cells from PBMCs. The receptors originated from a man aged 18 to 29 in good health. Some clones in this sample may be carry-over from other donors' samples. The CDR3 runs from the conserved cysteine through the conserved F or W. The D gene is left open where the match is weak. Clone sizes are given selectively: once, few, many, or a class where the clone is expanded.

J gene | D gene | V gene | clone size | CDR3 DNA | CDR3 protein
TRBJ2-7 | - | TRBV18 | - | TGTGCCAGCTCACCGAATCAGGGAGACGAGCAGTACTTC | CASSPNQGDEQYF
TRBJ2-1 | - | TRBV7-2 | once | TGTGCCAGCAGCTTACCCCGGATCGCCGGGGATGAGCAGTTCTTC | CASSLPRIAGDEQFF
TRBJ1-1 | - | TRBV18 | - | TGTGCCAGCTCGCCCCTCCCGGGGGCGGGGAACACTGAAGCTTTCTTT | CASSPLPGAGNTEAFF
TRBJ2-7 | TRBD2 | TRBV5-1 | - | TGCGCCAGCAGCTTGGTTGCGGGAGGGTCCTACGAGCAGTACTTC | CASSLVAGGSYEQYF
TRBJ2-7 | - | TRBV10-1 | - | TGCGCCAGCGAAAGACAGGTCTTTGAGTGGGAGCAGTACTTC | CASERQVFEWEQYF
TRBJ2-7 | TRBD2 | TRBV11-2 | - | TGTGCCAGCAGCTTAGGACTAGCGGGAGGTCTCTACGAGCAGTACTTC | CASSLGLAGGLYEQYF
TRBJ1-4 | - | TRBV18 | few | TGTGCCAGCTCACCCGATCTGTATGAAAAACTGTTTTTT | CASSPDLYEKLFF
TRBJ1-1 | - | TRBV6-1 | once | TGTGCCAGCAGTGAACTCGTCGCCTTGGGCACTGAAGCTTTCTTT | CASSELVALGTEAFF
TRBJ2-7 | - | TRBV28 | - | TGTGCCAGCCGGGACATAGGTTACGAGCAGTACTTC | CASRDIGYEQYF
TRBJ2-1 | - | TRBV13 | - | TGTGCCAGCAGCCGTCTGGGGGGATCCAATGAGCAGTTCTTC | CASSRLGGSNEQFF
TRBJ2-3 | - | TRBV5-1 | - | TGCGCCAGCAGCTTGGTGTCGGATACGCAGTATTTT | CASSLVSDTQYF
TRBJ2-7 | - | TRBV7-3 | - | TGTGCCAGCAGCTTAAGCGACGACTACGAGCAGTACTTC | CASSLSDDYEQYF
TRBJ2-5 | - | TRBV2 | - | TGTGCCAGCAGTGACTCGGGGCCAGCGGAAGAGACCCAGTACTTC | CASSDSGPAEETQYF
TRBJ2-5 | TRBD2 | TRBV11-2 | - | TGTGCCAGCAGGTCGCTCAGCCGTGCGGCGGGAGGGTACCAAGAGACCCAGTACTTC | CASRSLSRAAGGYQETQYF
TRBJ2-1 | - | TRBV7-3 | - | TGTGCCAGCAGCAGGGACGCCAGCTCCTACAATGAGCAGTTCTTC | CASSRDASSYNEQFF
TRBJ1-5 | - | TRBV9 | - | TGTGCCAGCAGCGCAAGGGGTAGTCAGCCCCAGCATTTT | CASSARGSQPQHF
TRBJ1-5 | - | TRBV19 | - | TGTGCCAGTAGTACAACTGAAGGAGCACCCCAGCATTTT | CASSTTEGAPQHF
TRBJ2-1 | - | TRBV2 | - | TGTGCCAGACGGGACTCCTGGCGTCTACCGGATGAGCAGTTCTTC | CARRDSWRLPDEQFF
TRBJ1-1 | - | TRBV6-1 | - | TGTGCCAGCAGTGCAGACAGATCGAACACTGAAGCTTTCTTT | CASSADRSNTEAFF
TRBJ2-7 | TRBD2 | TRBV5-1 | - | TGCGCCAGCAGCTTGGGGGCGACTAGCGGGAGGAAATCCTACGAGCAGTACTTC | CASSLGATSGRKSYEQYF
TRBJ1-4 | - | TRBV5-1 | - | TGCGCCAGCAGCCTTGGTTCGCAATTGGCTAATGAAAAACTGTTTTTT | CASSLGSQLANEKLFF
TRBJ2-5 | TRBD2 | TRBV30 | - | TGTGCCTGGAGTTCTGGCGGGGGCCAAGAGACCCAGTACTTC | CAWSSGGGQETQYF
TRBJ1-2 | - | TRBV11-2 | - | TGTGCCAGCAGCTTACCCGGGGGCTATGGCTACACCTTC | CASSLPGGYGYTF
TRBJ2-2 | TRBD2 | TRBV28 | - | TGTGCCAGCAGTTTAGCGGGAGCCGACACCGGGGAGCTGTTTTTT | CASSLAGADTGELFF
TRBJ1-4 | - | TRBV12-2 | - | TGTGCAAGTCGCCCTAGAGTTAGGCCTTTT | CASRPRVRPF
TRBJ1-1 | - | TRBV20-1 | few | TGCAGTGTTCGGAGGGATAGCGGAGCTTTCTTT | CSVRRDSGAFF